This is a list of T cell receptor beta chains from one sample in a study of cytomegalovirus exposure and HLA in healthy donors. Generated by immunoSEQ multiplex PCR, the TCRdb table keeps only in-frame clones and is missing some. The data contain more than 95,000 clones, about four fifths of them singletons. Sample: PBMCs. The receptors stem from a female donor in good health and CMV-seropositive. CDR3s include the opening cysteine and the closing phenylalanine or tryptophan. D genes are given only for firm matches. Only some rows state a clone size, as once, few, many or a class for expanded clones.

TRBJ1-5	.	.	TRBV9	TGTGCCAGCAGCCAGACGGCACAGAGTGAGCAGCCCCAGCATTTT	CASSQTAQSEQPQHF
TRBJ2-7	TRBD1	.	TRBV19	TGTGCCAGTAGTATCAAGGGACAGACCTCCGAGCAGTACTTC	CASSIKGQTSEQYF
TRBJ2-2	TRBD1	few	TRBV4-3	TGCGCCAGCAGCCAAGGGGACAGTAGGGGCGGGGAGCTGTTTTTT	CASSQGDSRGGELFF
TRBJ2-3	.	.	TRBV6-5	TGTGCCAGCAGGCTCGGACTGAGCACAGATACGCAGTATTTT	CASRLGLSTDTQYF
TRBJ2-7	TRBD1	.	TRBV10-3	TGTGCCACCAGTGTAGGCAGGGGGCTAGGGAGCTCCTACGAGCAGTACTTC	CATSVGRGLGSSYEQYF
TRBJ1-1	.	.	TRBV19	TGTGCCAGTAGTTTCATCAACTTGAACACTGAAGCTTTCTTT	CASSFINLNTEAFF
TRBJ1-1	TRBD1	many	TRBV6-6	TGTGCCAGCAGGCAGGGACAGCTGAACACTGAAGCTTTCTTT	CASRQGQLNTEAFF
TRBJ1-2	.	.	TRBV7-2	TGTGCCAGCAGCTTGCAGGGAAGGACCGACTACACCTTC	CASSLQGRTDYTF
TRBJ2-7	.	.	TRBV29-1	TGCAGCGTTGGCGTAGGAGCAAGCTCCTACGAGCAGTACTTC	CSVGVGASSYEQYF
TRBJ1-1	.	.	TRBV2	TGTGCCAGCAGTGAAAGGAAAGGGGCTCGGGTGAACACTGAAGCTTTCTTT	CASSERKGARVNTEAFF
TRBJ2-1	TRBD1	few	TRBV19	TGTGCCAGTCAGACCGGGACAGGGTATCTTGTTGAGCAGTTCTTC	CASQTGTGYLVEQFF
TRBJ2-7	.	.	TRBV5-1	TGCGCCAGCAGCTTTAACATCCGCTCCTACGAGCAGTACTTC	CASSFNIRSYEQYF
TRBJ1-1	TRBD1	.	TRBV11-3	TGTGCCAGCAGCTTCCAGGGGGTGAACACTGAAGCTTTCTTT	CASSFQGVNTEAFF
TRBJ2-1	TRBD2	.	TRBV5-4	TGTGCCAGCAGCTTGTCTCCCCGTGAGCGGGGGGGCCGGGACAATGAGCAGTTCTTC	CASSLSPRERGGRDNEQFF
TRBJ2-3	.	.	TRBV4-1	TGCGCCAGCAGCCAAGCGTACCAGTATCGGGTAACAGATACGCAGTATTTT	CASSQAYQYRVTDTQYF